A selection of T cell receptor beta chains follows, all from one sample in a study of response to subunit inactivated influenza vaccine. TCRdb fed the RT-PCR reads into MiXCR, producing one record per CDR3 protein. The profile shows around 580,000 distinct CDR3 sequences, 12% to 15% of them singletons. Sequencing was performed on PBMCs from blood, taken 11 to 12 days after vaccination. Source of these receptors: a man between 50 and 59 years old who received an inactivated influenza vaccine. Each CDR3 is given with its conserved first and last residue. D genes are given only for firm matches. Expanded clones get a size class; other rows say once, few or many, or leave the size out.

length	size	J	D	V	CDR3	DNA
14	few	TRBJ2-2	TRBD1	TRBV27	CASSSGGFTGELFF	TGTGCCAGCAGTTCAGGGGGTTTCACCGGGGAGCTGTTTTTT
14	few	TRBJ2-7	NA	TRBV3-1	CASSRKQRALEQYF	TGTGCCAGCAGCCGAAAGCAACGGGCGTTGGAGCAGTACTTC
12	many	TRBJ2-7	NA	TRBV6-6	CASSLRLGEQYF	TGTGCCAGCAGTCTCCGGTTGGGGGAGCAGTACTTC
17	few	TRBJ2-3	NA	TRBV9	CASSFGTRRSSTDTQYF	TGTGCCAGCAGCTTCGGGACGAGAAGATCTAGCACAGATACGCAGTATTTT
15	NA	TRBJ2-1	NA	TRBV27	CASSSVGDMYNEQFF	TGTGCCAGCAGTAGTGTGGGGGATATGTACAATGAGCAGTTCTTC
17	few	TRBJ2-1	NA	TRBV5-4	CASSFTFGSGSYNEQFF	TGTGCCAGCAGCTTTACGTTCGGGAGTGGGTCGTACAATGAGCAGTTCTTC
12	many	TRBJ1-5	NA	TRBV12-3/TRBV12-4	CASSGGNRPQHF	TGTGCCAGCAGTGGCGGTAATAGGCCCCAGCATTTT
15	many	TRBJ2-7	NA	TRBV7-2	CASSFKADSSYEQYF	TGTGCCAGCAGCTTTAAGGCGGACAGCTCCTACGAGCAGTACTTC
15	few	TRBJ2-5	NA	TRBV7-2	CASSLGRSREDTQYF	TGTGCCAGCAGCTTAGGCCGCAGCAGAGAAGATACCCAGTACTTC
13	many	TRBJ1-1	NA	TRBV5-1	CASSLIEGTEAFF	TGCGCCAGCAGCTTGATCGAGGGCACTGAAGCTTTCTTT
16	few	TRBJ1-3	NA	TRBV14	CASSQAGGPSGNTIYF	TGTGCCAGCAGCCAAGCTGGGGGTCCCTCTGGAAACACCATATATTTT
14	NA	TRBJ2-3	NA	TRBV29-1	CSVGPRLVRDTQYF	TGCAGCGTTGGACCGAGGCTAGTGAGAGATACGCAGTATTTT
15	NA	TRBJ1-1	NA	TRBV7-2	CASSRRSGEGPEAFF	TGTGCCAGCAGCCGGCGCTCAGGGGAAGGTCCTGAAGCTTTCTTT
15	few	TRBJ1-5	TRBD1	TRBV12-3/TRBV12-4	CASSFAGGSNQPQHF	TGTGCCAGCAGTTTCGCAGGGGGAAGCAATCAGCCCCAGCATTTT
15	many	TRBJ1-2	NA	TRBV9	CASSVEVTLAYGYTF	TGTGCCAGCAGCGTAGAGGTTACGCTGGCCTATGGCTACACCTTC
14	few	TRBJ1-5	NA	TRBV10-2	CASSPTGSGQPQHF	TGCGCCAGCAGCCCTACAGGGTCAGGTCAGCCCCAGCATTTT
15	few	TRBJ1-1	NA	TRBV7-2	CASSPDGRVGTEAFF	TGTGCCAGCAGCCCCGATGGGCGGGTTGGGACTGAAGCTTTCTTT
14	NA	TRBJ2-7	NA	TRBV20-1	CSAGDPGTAYEQYF	TGCAGTGCTGGAGATCCCGGGACTGCCTACGAGCAGTACTTC
18	few	TRBJ2-2	NA	TRBV6-5	CASSYLNRYREGGGELFF	TGTGCCAGCAGTTACTTAAACCGTTACAGGGAAGGAGGCGGGGAGCTGTTTTTT
12	few	TRBJ2-1	NA	TRBV20-1	CSARGTYNEQFF	TGCAGTGCTAGGGGTACTTACAATGAGCAGTTCTTC
13	few	TRBJ2-4	TRBD1	TRBV12-3/TRBV12-4	CASSLGGQGAGYF	TGTGCCAGCAGTTTAGGGGGACAGGGGGCGGGGTACTTC
15	few	TRBJ2-1	NA	TRBV6-1	CASSEATGRYNEQFF	TGTGCCAGCAGTGAAGCGACAGGGAGGTATAATGAGCAGTTCTTC
14	NA	TRBJ2-7	NA	TRBV5-1	CASSLDGTFYEQYF	TGCGCCAGCAGCTTGGACGGGACCTTCTACGAGCAGTACTTC
11	few	TRBJ2-3	NA	TRBV20-1	CSARIADTQYF	TGCAGTGCTAGGATAGCAGATACGCAGTATTTT
13	few	TRBJ2-3	NA	TRBV29-1	CSQKGGSTDTQYF	TGCAGCCAGAAGGGGGGAAGCACAGATACGCAGTATTTT
14	NA	TRBJ2-3	NA	TRBV4-3	CASSQGEVTDTQYF	TGCGCCAGCAGCCAAGGGGAGGTAACAGATACGCAGTATTTT
14	few	TRBJ1-5	NA	TRBV20-1	CSASTYRDGQPQHF	TGCAGTGCCTCGACTTACAGGGACGGTCAGCCCCAGCATTTT
16	NA	TRBJ2-5	NA	TRBV7-2	CASSLARGRGQETQYF	TGTGCCAGCAGCTTAGCGAGGGGCAGGGGCCAAGAGACCCAGTACTTC
21	NA	TRBJ2-5	TRBD2	TRBV6-2/TRBV6-3	CASSYLPPGGLAGGPGETQYF	TGTGCCAGCAGTTACCTCCCGCCAGGTGGACTAGCGGGTGGGCCGGGAGAGACCCAGTACTTC
14	NA	TRBJ2-2	NA	TRBV9	CASSSSRGTGELFF	TGTGCCAGCAGCTCGAGTCGTGGCACCGGGGAGCTGTTTTTT
11	NA	TRBJ1-2	NA	TRBV20-1	CSAPTNYGYTF	TGCAGTGCGCCTACTAACTATGGCTACACCTTC